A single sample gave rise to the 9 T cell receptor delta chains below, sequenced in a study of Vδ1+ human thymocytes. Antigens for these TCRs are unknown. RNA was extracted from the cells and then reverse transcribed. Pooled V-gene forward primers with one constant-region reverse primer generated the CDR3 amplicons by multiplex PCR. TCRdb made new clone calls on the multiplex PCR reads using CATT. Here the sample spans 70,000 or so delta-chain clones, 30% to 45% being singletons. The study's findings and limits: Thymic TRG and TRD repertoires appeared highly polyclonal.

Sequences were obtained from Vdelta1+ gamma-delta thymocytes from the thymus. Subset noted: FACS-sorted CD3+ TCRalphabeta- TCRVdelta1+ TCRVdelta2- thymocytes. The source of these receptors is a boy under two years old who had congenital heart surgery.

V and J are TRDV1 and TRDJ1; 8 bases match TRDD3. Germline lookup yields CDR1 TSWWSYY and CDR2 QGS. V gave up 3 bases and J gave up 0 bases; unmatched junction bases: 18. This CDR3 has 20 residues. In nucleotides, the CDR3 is TGTGCTCTTGGGGAGGTGGAGTTGAACTGGGGGGTTCCTTACACCGATAAACTCATCTTT. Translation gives CALGEVELNWGVPYTDKLIF.

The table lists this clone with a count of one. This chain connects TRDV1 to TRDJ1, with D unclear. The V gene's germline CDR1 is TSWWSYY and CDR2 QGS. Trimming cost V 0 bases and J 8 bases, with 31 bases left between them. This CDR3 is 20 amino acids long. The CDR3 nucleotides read TGTGCTCTTGGGGAACTAGTGAACTGTTGCCCTAAAAGGGACATCAGCAAACTCATCTTT. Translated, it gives CALGELVNCCPKRDISKLIF.

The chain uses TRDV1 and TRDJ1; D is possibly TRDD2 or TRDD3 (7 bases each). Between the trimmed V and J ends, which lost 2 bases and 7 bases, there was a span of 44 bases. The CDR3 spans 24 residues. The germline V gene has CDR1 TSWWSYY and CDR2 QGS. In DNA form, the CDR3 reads TGTGCTCTTGGGGAAAAGGAGAGGTCCGATTCCTACCAAGAGTTGAGGGGGATGATTTTTAAACTCATCTTT. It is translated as CALGEKERSDSYQELRGMIFKLIF.

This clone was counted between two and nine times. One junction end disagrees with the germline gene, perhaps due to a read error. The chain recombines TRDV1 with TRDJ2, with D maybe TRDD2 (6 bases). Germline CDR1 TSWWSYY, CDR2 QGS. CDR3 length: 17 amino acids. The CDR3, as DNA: TGTGCTCTTGGGGAGCCTCCTACAAAGGGGTTTACAGCACAACACTTCTTT. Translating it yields CALGEPPTKGFTAQHFF.

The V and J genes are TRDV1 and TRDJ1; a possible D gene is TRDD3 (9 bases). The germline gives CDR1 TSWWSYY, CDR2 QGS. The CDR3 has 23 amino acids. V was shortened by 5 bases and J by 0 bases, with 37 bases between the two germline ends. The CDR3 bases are TGTGCTCTTGGGCGATGGAACCGCTTCCTACCCTACTGGGGGACCCCGTACACCGATAAACTCATCTTT. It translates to CALGRWNRFLPYWGTPYTDKLIF.

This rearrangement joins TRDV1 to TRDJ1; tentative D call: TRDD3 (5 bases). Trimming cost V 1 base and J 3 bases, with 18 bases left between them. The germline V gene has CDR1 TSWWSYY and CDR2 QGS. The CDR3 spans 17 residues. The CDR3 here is CALGERGAANSADKLIF. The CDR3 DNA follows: TGTGCTCTTGGGGAACGGGGGGCGGCTAATTCAGCCGATAAACTCATCTTT.

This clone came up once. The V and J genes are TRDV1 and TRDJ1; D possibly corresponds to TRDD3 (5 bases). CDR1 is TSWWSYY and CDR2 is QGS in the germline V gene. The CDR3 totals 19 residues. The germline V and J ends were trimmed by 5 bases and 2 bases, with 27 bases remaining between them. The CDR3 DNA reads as TGTGCTCTTGGGCTAGAGTGGCGTGTTTTCCAAAGGGGAACCGATAAACTCATCTTT. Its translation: CALGLEWRVFQRGTDKLIF.

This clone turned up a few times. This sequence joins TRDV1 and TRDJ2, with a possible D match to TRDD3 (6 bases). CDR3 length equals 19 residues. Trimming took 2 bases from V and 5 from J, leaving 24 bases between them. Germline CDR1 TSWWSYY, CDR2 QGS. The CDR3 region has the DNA TGTGCTCTTGGGGAAGATCTGCTACGAGTTGGGGGGGACACAGCACAACTCTTCTTT. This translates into CALGEDLLRVGGDTAQLFF.

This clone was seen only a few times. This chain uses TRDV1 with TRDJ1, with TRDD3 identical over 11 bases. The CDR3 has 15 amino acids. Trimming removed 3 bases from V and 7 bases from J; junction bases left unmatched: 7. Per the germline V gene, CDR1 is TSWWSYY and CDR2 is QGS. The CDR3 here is CALGDAPGGYPKLIF. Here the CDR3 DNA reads TGTGCTCTTGGGGACGCCCCTGGGGGATACCCTAAACTCATCTTT.